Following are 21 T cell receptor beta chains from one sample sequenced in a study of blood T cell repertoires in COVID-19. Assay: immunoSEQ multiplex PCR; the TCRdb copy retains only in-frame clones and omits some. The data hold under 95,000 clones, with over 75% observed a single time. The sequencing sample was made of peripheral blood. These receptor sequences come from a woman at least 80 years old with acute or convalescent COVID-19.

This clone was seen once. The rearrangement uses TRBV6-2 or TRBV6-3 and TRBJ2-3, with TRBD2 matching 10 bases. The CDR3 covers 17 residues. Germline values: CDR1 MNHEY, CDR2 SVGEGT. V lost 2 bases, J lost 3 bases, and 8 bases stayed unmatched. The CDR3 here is CASSYDRAGGQTDTQYF. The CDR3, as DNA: TGTGCCAGCAGTTACGATAGAGCGGGGGGGCAGACAGATACGCAGTATTTT.

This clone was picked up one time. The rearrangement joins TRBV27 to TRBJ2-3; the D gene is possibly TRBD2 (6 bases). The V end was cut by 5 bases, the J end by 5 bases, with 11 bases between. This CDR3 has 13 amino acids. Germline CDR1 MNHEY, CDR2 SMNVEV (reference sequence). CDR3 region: CASSRGNEDTQYF. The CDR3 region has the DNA TGTGCCAGCAGTCGCGGGAATGAAGATACGCAGTATTTT.

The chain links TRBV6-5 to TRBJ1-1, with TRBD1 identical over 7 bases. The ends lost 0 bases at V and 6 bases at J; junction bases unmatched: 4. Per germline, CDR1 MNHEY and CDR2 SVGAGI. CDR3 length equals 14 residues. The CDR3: CASSYSQGWAEAFF. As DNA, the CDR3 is TGTGCCAGCAGTTACTCACAGGGGTGGGCTGAAGCTTTCTTT.

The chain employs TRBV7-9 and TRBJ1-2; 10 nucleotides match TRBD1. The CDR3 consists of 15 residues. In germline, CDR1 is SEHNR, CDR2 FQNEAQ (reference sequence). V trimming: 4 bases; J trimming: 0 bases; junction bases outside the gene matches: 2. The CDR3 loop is CASSSGQGANYGYTF. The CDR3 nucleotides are TGTGCCAGCAGCTCCGGACAGGGGGCTAACTATGGCTACACCTTC.

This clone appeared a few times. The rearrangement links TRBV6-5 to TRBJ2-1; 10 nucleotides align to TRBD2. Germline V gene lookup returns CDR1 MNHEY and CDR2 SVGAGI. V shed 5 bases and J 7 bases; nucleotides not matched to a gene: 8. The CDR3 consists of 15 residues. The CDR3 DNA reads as TGTGCCAGCAGTCCATCTAGCGGGAGTATAAATGAGCAGTTCTTC. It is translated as CASSPSSGSINEQFF.

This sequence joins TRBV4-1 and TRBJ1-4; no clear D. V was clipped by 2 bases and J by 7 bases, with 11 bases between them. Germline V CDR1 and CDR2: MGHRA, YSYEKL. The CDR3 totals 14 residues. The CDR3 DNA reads TGCGCCAGCAGCCAATCGTTATCAGGTGAAAAACTGTTTTTT. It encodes CASSQSLSGEKLFF.

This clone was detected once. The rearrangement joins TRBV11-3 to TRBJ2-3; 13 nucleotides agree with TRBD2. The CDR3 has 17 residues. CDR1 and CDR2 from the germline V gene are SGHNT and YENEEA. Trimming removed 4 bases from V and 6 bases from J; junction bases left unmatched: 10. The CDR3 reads CASSWGTGLAGTDTQYF. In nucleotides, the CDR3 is TGTGCCAGCAGCTGGGGAACGGGACTAGCGGGAACGGATACGCAGTATTTT.

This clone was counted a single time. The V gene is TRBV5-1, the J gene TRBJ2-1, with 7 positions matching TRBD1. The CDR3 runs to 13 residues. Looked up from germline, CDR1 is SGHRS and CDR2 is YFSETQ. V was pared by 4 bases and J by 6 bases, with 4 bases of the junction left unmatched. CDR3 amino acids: CASSVGTVNEQFF. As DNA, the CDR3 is TGCGCCAGCAGCGTGGGGACAGTCAATGAGCAGTTCTTC.

CDR3 sequence (DNA): TGTGCCAGCAGTCAAATTAGCGGCCCTGGGGTCCTTCTCATCCCGAACACTGAAGCTTTCTTT. This encodes CASSQISGPGVLLIPNTEAFF. V and J are TRBV27 and TRBJ1-1; D gene ambiguous. Germline loops: CDR1 MNHEY, CDR2 SMNVEV (reference sequence). V was trimmed by 5 bases and J by 1 base, leaving 32 bases between them. The CDR3 length is 21 residues.

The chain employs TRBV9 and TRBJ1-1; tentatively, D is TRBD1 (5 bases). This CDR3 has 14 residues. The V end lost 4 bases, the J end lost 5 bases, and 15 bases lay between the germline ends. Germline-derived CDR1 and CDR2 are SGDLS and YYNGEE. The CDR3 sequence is CASSKSRVGTEAFF. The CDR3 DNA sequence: TGTGCCAGCAGCAAGAGCAGGGTAGGGACTGAAGCTTTCTTT.

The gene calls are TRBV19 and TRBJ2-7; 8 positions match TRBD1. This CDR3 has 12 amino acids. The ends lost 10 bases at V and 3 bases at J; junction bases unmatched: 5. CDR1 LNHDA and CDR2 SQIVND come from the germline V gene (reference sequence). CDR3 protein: CAIGQGNYEQYF. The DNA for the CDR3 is TGTGCCATCGGACAGGGTAACTACGAGCAGTACTTC.

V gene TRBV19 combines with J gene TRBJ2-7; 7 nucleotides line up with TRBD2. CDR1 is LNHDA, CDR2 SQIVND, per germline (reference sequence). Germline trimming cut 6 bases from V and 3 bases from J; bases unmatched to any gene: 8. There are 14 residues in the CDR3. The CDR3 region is CASSLSGMSYEQYF. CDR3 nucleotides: TGTGCCAGTAGCCTAAGCGGGATGAGCTACGAGCAGTACTTC. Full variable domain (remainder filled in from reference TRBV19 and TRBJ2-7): DGGITQSPKYLFRKEGQNVTLSCEQNLNHDAMYWYRQDPGQGLRLIYYSQIVNDFQKGDIAEGYSVSREKKESFPLTVTSAQKNPTAFYLCASSLSGMSYEQYFGPGTRLTVT.

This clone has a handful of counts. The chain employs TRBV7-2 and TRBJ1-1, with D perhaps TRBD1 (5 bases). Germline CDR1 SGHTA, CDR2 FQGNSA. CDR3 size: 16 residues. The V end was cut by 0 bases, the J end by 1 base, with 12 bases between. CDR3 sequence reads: CASSLAERGSNTEAFF. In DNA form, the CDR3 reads TGTGCCAGCAGCTTAGCGGAACGGGGGTCGAACACTGAAGCTTTCTTT.

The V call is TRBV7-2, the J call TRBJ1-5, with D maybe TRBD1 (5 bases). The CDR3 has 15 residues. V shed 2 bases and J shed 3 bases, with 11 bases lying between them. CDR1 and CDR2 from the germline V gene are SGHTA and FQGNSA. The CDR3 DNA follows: TGTGCCAGCAGCTTACAGGGAAGGAACAATCAGCCCCAGCATTTT. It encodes CASSLQGRNNQPQHF.

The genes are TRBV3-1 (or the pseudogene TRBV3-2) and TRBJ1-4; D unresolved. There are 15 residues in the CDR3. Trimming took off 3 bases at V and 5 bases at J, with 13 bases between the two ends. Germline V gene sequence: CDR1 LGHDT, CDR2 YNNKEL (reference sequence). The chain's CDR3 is CASSHSGRSNEKLFF. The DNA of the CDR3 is TGTGCCAGCAGCCATAGTGGCAGGTCGAATGAAAAACTGTTTTTT.

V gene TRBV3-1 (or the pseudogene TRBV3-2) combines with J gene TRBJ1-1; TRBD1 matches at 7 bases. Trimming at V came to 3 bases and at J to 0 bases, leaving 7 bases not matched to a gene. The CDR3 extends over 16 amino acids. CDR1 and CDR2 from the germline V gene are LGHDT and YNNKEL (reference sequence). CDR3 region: CASSHRTGVMNTEAFF. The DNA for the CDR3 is TGTGCCAGCAGCCATCGGACAGGTGTCATGAACACTGAAGCTTTCTTT.

In DNA, the CDR3 is TGTGCCAGCAGCGTATCTAGCGGGGTCGCGAACACCGGGGAGCTGTTTTTT. Translation: CASSVSSGVANTGELFF. This sequence joins TRBV9 and TRBJ2-2; 9 nucleotides agree with TRBD2. Trimming removed 1 base from V and 0 bases from J; junction bases left unmatched: 4. Germline V lookup: CDR1 SGDLS, CDR2 YYNGEE. The CDR3 has 17 amino acids.

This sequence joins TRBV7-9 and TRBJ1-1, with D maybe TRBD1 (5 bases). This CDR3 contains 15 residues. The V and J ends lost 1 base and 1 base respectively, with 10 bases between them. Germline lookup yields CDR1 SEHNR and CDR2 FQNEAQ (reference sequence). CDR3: CASSLGTQGNTEAFF. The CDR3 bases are TGTGCCAGCAGCTTAGGTACCCAGGGGAACACTGAAGCTTTCTTT.

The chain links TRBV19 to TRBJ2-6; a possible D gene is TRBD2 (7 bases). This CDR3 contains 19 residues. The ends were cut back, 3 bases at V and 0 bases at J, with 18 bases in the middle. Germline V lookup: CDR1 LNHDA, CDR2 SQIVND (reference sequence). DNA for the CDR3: TGTGCCAGTAGTATGGGGGGCGCGGGGGTTAGCTCTGGGGCCAACGTCCTGACTTTC. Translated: CASSMGGAGVSSGANVLTF.

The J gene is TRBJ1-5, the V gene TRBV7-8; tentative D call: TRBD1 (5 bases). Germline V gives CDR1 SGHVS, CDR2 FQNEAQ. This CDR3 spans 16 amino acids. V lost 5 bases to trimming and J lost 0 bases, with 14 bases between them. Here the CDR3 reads CASSPDRPYSNQPQHF. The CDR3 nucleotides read TGTGCCAGCAGCCCCGACAGACCTTATAGCAATCAGCCCCAGCATTTT.

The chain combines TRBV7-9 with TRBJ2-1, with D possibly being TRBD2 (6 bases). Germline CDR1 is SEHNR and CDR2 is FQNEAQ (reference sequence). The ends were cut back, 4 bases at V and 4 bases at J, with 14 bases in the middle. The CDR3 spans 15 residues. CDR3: CASSSPVGTYNEQFF. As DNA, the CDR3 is TGTGCCAGCAGCTCCCCCGTGGGGACTTACAATGAGCAGTTCTTC. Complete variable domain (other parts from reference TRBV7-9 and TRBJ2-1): DTGVSQNPRHKITKRGQNVTFRCDPISEHNRLYWYRQTLGQGPEFLTYFQNEAQLEKSRLLSDRFSAERPKGSFSTLEIQRTEQGDSAMYLCASSSPVGTYNEQFFGPGTRLTVL.